Listed here are 4 T cell receptor beta chains from one sample, sequenced in a study of T cells in Graves' hyperthyroidism and ophthalmopathy. Amplification of TCR beta CDR3 regions was performed using RNA transcripts as template. In the first-round RT-PCR of the TCR CDR3, the HTBI primer set was used. Via MiXCR, TCRdb re-called the multiplex PCR reads, giving one row per CDR3 protein. The sample lists hundreds of thousands of distinct CDR3 sequences; about 43% were seen once. Sequencing used peripheral blood or thyroid tissue (not recorded which). Receptors were obtained from a woman aged 18-35 years with Graves' hyperthyroidism.

This clonotype was recorded at least ten times. The chain joins TRBV7-2 to TRBJ1-5; no firm D call. The germline V gene has CDR1 SGHTA and CDR2 FQGNSA. Trimming removed 3 bases at V and 8 bases at J, with 14 bases between. This CDR3 is 14 amino acids long. The CDR3 DNA reads TGTGCCAGCAGCTTCGGACGGGTGGGAAAGCCCCAGCATTTT. Translation gives CASSFGRVGKPQHF.

The rearrangement joins TRBV25-1 to TRBJ1-2; D remains ambiguous. The CDR3 loop spans 12 amino acids. Germline V gene lookup returns CDR1 MGHDK and CDR2 SYGVNS. Trimming cost V 8 bases and J 0 bases, with 7 bases left between them. CDR3 loop: CASSTPNYGYTF. The CDR3 coding sequence is TGTGCCAGCTCCACACCTAACTATGGCTACACCTTC.

In the case of this clonotype: A single base separates this from a much larger clone, so it may be a read error. The rearrangement links TRBV6-4 to TRBJ1-6; D may be TRBD1 (5 bases). The ends were cut back, 7 bases at V and 10 bases at J, with 11 bases in the middle. Germline assignment: CDR1 MRHNA and CDR2 SNTAGT. The CDR3 has 12 amino acids. In DNA form, the CDR3 reads TGTGCCAGCAAGGCAGGGAGCTCACCCCTCCACTTT. It encodes CASKAGSSPLHF.

The chain links TRBV20-1 to TRBJ1-5; 9 bases align to TRBD1. J gave up 8 bases and V 0 bases, and 8 bases lay outside the gene matches. The CDR3 runs to 15 residues. Germline V gene lookup returns CDR1 DFQATT and CDR2 SNEGSKA (reference sequence). The DNA of the CDR3 is TGCAGTGCTAGAGATGAGGGACAGGGTCGGGAGCCCCAGCATTTT. This translates into CSARDEGQGREPQHF.